The clone carrying this T cell receptor (beta chain) was found many times. From the 5' RACE reads, TCRdb called clonotypes with MiXCR, one entry per CDR3 protein. The data contain 30,000 or so distinct CDR3 sequences, approximately 7% of them seen just once; the ten biggest clones take up roughly 23%. CDR3 length: 13 residues. Per the germline V gene, CDR1 is MNHEY and CDR2 is SMNVEV (reference sequence). Trimming cost V 8 bases and J 0 bases, with 8 bases left between them. These data originate in a study of T cells after yellow fever vaccination. Study details: Using CD3, CD45RA, CCR7 and CD95, the EM, EMRA, CM and Tscm memory subsets were sorted. Study results and caveats: The secondary response peaked faster, at day 5 versus 15, but was weaker.

The source of this sequence is a man aged 18 to 30 who received the YFV17D yellow fever vaccine. The sample consisted of PBMCs, either bulk or a sorted T-cell subset (CD4+, CD8+, memory, or dextramer-sorted; not recorded which), taken on the day of the first yellow fever vaccination. The rearrangement links TRBV27 to TRBJ1-3; unclear D gene. For the CDR3, the DNA is TGTGCCAGCGGTTACACCTCTGGAAACACCATATATTTT. The encoded protein is CASGYTSGNTIYF.